This T cell receptor (beta chain) was obtained from a study of T cell responses to AZD1222 COVID-19 vaccine. TCRdb's copy holds only in-frame clones and misses some; the assay was immunoSEQ multiplex PCR. The sample comprises 95,000 to 100,000 clones, 85% to 90% of which are singletons, and about a quarter rests with the top ten. The CDR3 is 13 amino acids. The V end was cut by 2 bases, the J end by 1 base, with 5 bases between. In its sample, this clone was seen once. Sequenced material: peripheral blood, taken on day 0 of AZD1222 vaccination. This receptor was taken from an adult in good health. The chain is built from TRBV12-3 or TRBV12-4 and TRBJ1-1, with no clear D. The DNA of the CDR3 is TGTGCCAGCAGTTTAAGGTCGAACACTGAAGCTTTCTTT. Residues: CASSLRSNTEAFF.